The 6 T cell receptor beta chains below were found in one sample sequenced in a study of shared clonotypes between healthy human individuals (TCRdb year 2020). Library preparation used the immunoSEQ multiplex PCR assay. TCRdb took this table from immuneACCESS and kept in-frame rearrangements with V and J called. Such tables lack part of the clones; where checked against another copy, unresolved V genes explain under half of the gap, and the rest is unexplained. The table for this sample lists 2,100,000 or so clones; nearly 97% of them were counted only once. The ten largest clones add up to over 0.1% of the sample. Sequencing was performed on naive CD4+ T cells sorted from blood. In the paper's terms, the cell subset or site label means: CD45RA+ positively selected. These receptors were obtained from a man younger than 35 in good health.

Worth noting for this clone: This CDR3 is also generated by other DNA sequences in the sample. This sequence joins TRBV30 and TRBJ2-1, with TRBD2 identical over 9 bases. V lost 6 bases and J lost 4; bases outside the gene matches: 4. CDR1 is GTSNPN and CDR2 is SVGIG in the germline V gene (reference sequence). The CDR3 runs 13 residues. As DNA, the CDR3 is TGTGCCTGCTTAGCGGGGGTATACAATGAGCAGTTCTTC. Amino acid sequence: CACLAGVYNEQFF.

The chain employs TRBV30 and TRBJ1-6, with D tentatively TRBD1 (5 bases). Germline V gene sequence: CDR1 GTSNPN, CDR2 SVGIG (reference sequence). This CDR3 has 13 amino acids. V was shortened by 5 bases and J by 8 bases, with 13 bases between the two germline ends. The CDR3 loop is CAWGRDGYSPLHF. CDR3 bases: TGTGCCTGGGGCCGGGACGGCTATTCACCCCTCCACTTT. Together with reference TRBV30 and TRBJ1-6, the CDR3 gives the full variable domain: SQTIHQWPATLVQPVGSPLSLECTVEGTSNPNLYWYRQAAGRGLQLLFYSVGIGQISSEVPQNLSASRPQDRQFILSSKKLLLSDSGFYLCAWGRDGYSPLHFGNGTRLTVT.

This clone came up once. The genes are TRBV6-1 and TRBJ1-2; D not resolved. CDR1 is MNHNS and CDR2 is SASEGT in the germline V gene. This CDR3 has 12 amino acids. Deletions cut 7 bases from V and 6 bases from J, with 12 bases between. This CDR3 is CASTTLGDGYTF. The DNA of the CDR3 is TGTGCCAGCACGACCCTGGGCGATGGCTACACCTTC.

The chain links TRBV19 to TRBJ2-7; possibly TRBD2 for D (6 bases). Trimming removed 5 bases from V and 4 bases from J, with 18 bases in between. The CDR3 is 15 amino acids. Germline loops: CDR1 LNHDA, CDR2 SQIVND (reference sequence). CDR3 sequence reads: CASSGGIGSVYEQYF. CDR3 bases: TGTGCCAGTAGTGGGGGGATCGGGAGCGTTTACGAGCAGTACTTC.

The V gene is TRBV4-1, the J gene TRBJ2-2; D ambiguous. The CDR3 sequence is 15 residues long. The V end lost 0 bases, the J end lost 1 base, and 6 bases lay between the germline ends. Germline CDR1 reads MGHRA; CDR2 reads YSYEKL. CDR3 amino acids: CASSQDQLNTGELFF. CDR3 nucleotides: TGCGCCAGCAGCCAAGATCAACTGAACACCGGGGAGCTGTTTTTT.

This clone was detected only once. The chain carries TRBV6-5 and TRBJ1-5; D is undetermined. Germline lookup yields CDR1 MNHEY and CDR2 SVGAGI. V was cut by 6 bases and J by 7 bases, with 19 bases left in between. There are 15 residues in the CDR3. The CDR3 nucleotides are TGTGCCAGCAGCCAGGACGGACTTCCACTACAGCCCCAGCATTTT. Translation gives CASSQDGLPLQPQHF.